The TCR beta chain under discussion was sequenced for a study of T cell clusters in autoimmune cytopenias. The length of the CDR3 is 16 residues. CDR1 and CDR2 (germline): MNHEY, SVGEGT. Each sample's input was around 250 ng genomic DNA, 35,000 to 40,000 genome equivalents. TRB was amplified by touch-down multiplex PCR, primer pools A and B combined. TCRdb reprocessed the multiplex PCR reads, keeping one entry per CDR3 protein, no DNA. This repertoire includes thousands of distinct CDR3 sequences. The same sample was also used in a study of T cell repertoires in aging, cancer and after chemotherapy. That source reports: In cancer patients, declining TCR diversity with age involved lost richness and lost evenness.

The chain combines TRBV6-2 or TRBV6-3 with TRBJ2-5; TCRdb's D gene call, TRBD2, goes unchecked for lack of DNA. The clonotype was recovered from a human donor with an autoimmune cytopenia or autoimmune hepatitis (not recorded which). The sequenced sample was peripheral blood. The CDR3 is CASTPRLAGDKETQYF.